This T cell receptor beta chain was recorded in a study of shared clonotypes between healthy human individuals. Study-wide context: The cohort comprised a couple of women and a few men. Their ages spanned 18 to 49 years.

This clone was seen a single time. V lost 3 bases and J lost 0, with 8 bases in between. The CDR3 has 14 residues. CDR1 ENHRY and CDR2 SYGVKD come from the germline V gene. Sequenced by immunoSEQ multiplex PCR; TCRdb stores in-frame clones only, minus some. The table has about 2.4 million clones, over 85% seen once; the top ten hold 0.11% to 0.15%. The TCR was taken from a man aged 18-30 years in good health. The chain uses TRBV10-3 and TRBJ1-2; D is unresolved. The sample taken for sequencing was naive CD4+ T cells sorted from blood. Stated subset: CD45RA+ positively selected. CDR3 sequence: CAISDSSSNYGYTF. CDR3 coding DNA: TGTGCCATCAGTGACAGTAGCTCTAACTATGGCTACACCTTC.